This T cell receptor (beta chain) derives from a study of blood T cell repertoires in COVID-19. In the study overall: PBMCs, B-cell-depleted T cells, or T cells were the source of the cDNA or gDNA that made up the material.

Per the original data handling: From reference gene primer amplification, estimates of nucleated cell counts were derived. The repertoire was sequenced with immunoSEQ multiplex PCR; TCRdb's copy has only in-frame clones and lacks some. The DNA was the basis for D and trimming; V, J and clone size are from that table. The table includes roughly 180,000 clones, about 88% detected once. This CDR3 has 15 amino acids. V gave up 0 bases and J gave up 0 bases, with 9 bases separating them. CDR1 and CDR2 from the germline V gene are SGDLS and YYNGEE. This TCR derives from a man between 18 and 35 years old with acute or convalescent COVID-19. What was sequenced was peripheral blood. The genes are TRBV9 and TRBJ1-1; D gene ambiguous. CDR3 protein: CASSVGGSMNTEAFF. The CDR3 DNA is TGTGCCAGCAGCGTAGGCGGCTCAATGAACACTGAAGCTTTCTTT.